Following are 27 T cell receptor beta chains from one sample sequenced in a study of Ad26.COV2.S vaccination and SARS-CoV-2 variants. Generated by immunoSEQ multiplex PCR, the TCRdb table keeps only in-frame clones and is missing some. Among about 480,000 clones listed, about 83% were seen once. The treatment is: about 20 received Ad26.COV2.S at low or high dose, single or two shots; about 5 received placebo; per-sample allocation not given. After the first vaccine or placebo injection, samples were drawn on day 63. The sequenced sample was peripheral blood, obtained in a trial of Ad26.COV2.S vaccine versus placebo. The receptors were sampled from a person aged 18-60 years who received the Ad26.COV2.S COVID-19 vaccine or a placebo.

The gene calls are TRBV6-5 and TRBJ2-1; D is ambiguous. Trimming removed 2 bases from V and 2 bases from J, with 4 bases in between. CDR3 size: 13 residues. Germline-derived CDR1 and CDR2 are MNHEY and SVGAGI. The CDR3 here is CASSYRPYNEQFF. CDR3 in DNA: TGTGCCAGCAGTTACAGGCCCTACAATGAGCAGTTCTTC.

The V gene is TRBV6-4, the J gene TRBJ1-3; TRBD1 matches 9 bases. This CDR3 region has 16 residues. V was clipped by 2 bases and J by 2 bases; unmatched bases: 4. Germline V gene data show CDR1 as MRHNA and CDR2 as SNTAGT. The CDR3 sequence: CASSDQGTGTGNTIYF. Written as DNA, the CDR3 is TGTGCCAGCAGTGACCAAGGGACAGGGACTGGAAACACCATATATTTT.

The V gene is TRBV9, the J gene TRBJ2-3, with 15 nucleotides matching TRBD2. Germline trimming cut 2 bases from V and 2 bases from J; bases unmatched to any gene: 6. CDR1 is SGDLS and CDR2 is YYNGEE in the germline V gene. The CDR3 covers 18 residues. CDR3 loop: CASSVGLAGGPDTDTQYF. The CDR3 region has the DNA TGTGCCAGCAGCGTCGGACTAGCGGGAGGGCCGGACACAGATACGCAGTATTTT.

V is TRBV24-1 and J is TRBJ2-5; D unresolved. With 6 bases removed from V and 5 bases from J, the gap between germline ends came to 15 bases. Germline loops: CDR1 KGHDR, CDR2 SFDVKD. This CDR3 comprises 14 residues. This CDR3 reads CATSRAGNEETQYF. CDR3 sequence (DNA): TGTGCCACCAGTCGGGCTGGCAATGAGGAGACCCAGTACTTC.

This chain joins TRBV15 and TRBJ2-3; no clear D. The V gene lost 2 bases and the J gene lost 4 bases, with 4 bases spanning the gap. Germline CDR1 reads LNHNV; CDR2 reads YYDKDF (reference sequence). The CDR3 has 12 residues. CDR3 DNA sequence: TGTGCCACCAGCAGAAGATCAGATACGCAGTATTTT. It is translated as CATSRRSDTQYF. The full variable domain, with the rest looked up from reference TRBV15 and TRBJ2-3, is DAMVIQNPRYQVTQFGKPVTLSCSQTLNHNVMYWYQQKSSQAPKLLFHYYDKDFNNEADTPDNFQSRRPNTSFCFLDIRSPGLGDTAMYLCATSRRSDTQYFGPGTRLTVL.

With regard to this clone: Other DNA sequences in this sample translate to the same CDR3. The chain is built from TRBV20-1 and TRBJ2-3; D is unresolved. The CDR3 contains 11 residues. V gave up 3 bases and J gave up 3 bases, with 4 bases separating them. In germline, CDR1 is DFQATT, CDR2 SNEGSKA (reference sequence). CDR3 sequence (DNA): TGCAGTGCTAGCGGAACAGATACGCAGTATTTT. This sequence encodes CSASGTDTQYF.

This CDR3 reads CASSLTGGDYGYTF. The CDR3 DNA reads as TGTGCCAGCAGCCTAACGGGGGGTGACTATGGCTACACCTTC. This sequence joins TRBV3-1 (or the pseudogene TRBV3-2) and TRBJ1-2, with D possibly matching TRBD1 (5 bases). The CDR3 runs to 14 residues. V was clipped by 4 bases and J by 3 bases, with 12 bases between them. CDR1 and CDR2 from the germline V gene are LGHDT and YNNKEL (reference sequence).

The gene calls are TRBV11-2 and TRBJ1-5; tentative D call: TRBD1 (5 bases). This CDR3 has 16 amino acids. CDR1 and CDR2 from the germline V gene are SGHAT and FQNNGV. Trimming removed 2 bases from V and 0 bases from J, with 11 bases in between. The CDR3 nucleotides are TGTGCCAGCAGCTTATTCCGGGGCTTTAGCAATCAGCCCCAGCATTTT. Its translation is CASSLFRGFSNQPQHF.

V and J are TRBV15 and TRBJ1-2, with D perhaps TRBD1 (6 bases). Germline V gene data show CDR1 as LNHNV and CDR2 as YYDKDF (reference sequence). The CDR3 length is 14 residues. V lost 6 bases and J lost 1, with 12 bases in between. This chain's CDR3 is CATSLTGLNYGYTF. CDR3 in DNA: TGTGCCACCAGTCTAACAGGGCTTAACTATGGCTACACCTTC.

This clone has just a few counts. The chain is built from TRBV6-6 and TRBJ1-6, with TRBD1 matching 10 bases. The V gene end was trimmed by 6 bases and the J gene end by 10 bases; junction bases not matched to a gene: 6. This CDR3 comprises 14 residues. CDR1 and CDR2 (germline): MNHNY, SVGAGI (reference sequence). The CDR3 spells CASREGQGRSPLHF. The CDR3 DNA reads TGTGCCAGCAGGGAGGGACAGGGGAGGTCACCCCTCCACTTT.

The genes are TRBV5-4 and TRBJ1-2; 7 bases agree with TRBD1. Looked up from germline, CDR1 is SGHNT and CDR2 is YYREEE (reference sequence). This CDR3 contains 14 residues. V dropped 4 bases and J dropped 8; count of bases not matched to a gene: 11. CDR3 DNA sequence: TGTGCCAGCAGCGCCTACAGGGGCGCCGGGGGCTACACCTTC. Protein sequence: CASSAYRGAGGYTF.

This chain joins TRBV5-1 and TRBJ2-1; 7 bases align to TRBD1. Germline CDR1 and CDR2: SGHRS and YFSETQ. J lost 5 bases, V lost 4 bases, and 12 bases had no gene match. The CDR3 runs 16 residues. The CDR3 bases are TGCGCCAGCAGCCCAAGGGGGCAGCTAGGGGACAATGAGCAGTTCTTC. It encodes CASSPRGQLGDNEQFF.

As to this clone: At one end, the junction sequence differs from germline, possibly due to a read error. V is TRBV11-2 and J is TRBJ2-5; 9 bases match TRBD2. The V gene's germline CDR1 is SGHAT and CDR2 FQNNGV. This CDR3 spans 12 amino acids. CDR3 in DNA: TGTGCCAGCAGCCCCACGGGTCTAGCGGGAAACTTC. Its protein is CASSPTGLAGNF.

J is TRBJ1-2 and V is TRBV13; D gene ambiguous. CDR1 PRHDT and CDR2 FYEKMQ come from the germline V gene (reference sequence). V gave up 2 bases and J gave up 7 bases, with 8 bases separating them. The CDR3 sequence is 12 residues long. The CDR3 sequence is CASSLNTIGYTF. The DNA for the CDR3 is TGTGCCAGCAGCTTAAATACGATTGGCTACACCTTC.

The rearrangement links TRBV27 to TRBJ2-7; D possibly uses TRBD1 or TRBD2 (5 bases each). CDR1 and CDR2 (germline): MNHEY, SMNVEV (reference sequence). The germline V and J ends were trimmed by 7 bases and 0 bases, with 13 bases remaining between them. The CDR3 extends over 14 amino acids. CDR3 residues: CASTLGPPSYEQYF. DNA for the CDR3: TGTGCCAGCACCCTGGGACCGCCCTCCTACGAGCAGTACTTC.

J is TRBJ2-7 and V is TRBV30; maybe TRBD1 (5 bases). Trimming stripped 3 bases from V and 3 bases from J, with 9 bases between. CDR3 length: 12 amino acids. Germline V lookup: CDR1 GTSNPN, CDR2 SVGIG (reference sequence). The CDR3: CAWSLDSYEQYF. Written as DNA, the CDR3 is TGTGCCTGGAGCCTAGACAGCTACGAGCAGTACTTC.

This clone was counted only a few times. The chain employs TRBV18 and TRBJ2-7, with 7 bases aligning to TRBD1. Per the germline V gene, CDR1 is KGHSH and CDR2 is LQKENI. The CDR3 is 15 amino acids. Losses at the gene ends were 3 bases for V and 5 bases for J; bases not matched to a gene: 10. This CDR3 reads CASSPPGQLPHEQYF. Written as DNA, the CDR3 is TGTGCCAGCTCACCCCCGGGACAGCTTCCTCACGAGCAGTACTTC. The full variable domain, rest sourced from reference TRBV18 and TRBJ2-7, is NAGVMQNPRHLVRRRGQEARLRCSPMKGHSHVYWYRQLPEEGLKFMVYLQKENIIDESGMPKERFSAEFPKEGPSILRIQQVVRGDSAAYFCASSPPGQLPHEQYFGPGTRLTVT.

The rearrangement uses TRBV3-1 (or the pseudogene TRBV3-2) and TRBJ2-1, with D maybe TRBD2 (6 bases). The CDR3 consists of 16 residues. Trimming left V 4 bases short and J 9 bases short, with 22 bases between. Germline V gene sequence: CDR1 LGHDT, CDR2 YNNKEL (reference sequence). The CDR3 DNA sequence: TGTGCCAGCAGCCCTTCCCCACCGGGAGTAAGCGGTGAGCAGTTCTTC. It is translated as CASSPSPPGVSGEQFF.

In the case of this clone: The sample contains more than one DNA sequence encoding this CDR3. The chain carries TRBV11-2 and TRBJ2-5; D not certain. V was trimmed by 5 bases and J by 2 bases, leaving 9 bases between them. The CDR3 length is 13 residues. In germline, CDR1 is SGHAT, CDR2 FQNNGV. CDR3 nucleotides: TGTGCCAGCAGCCTGGGGTTTCAAGAGACCCAGTACTTC. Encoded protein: CASSLGFQETQYF.

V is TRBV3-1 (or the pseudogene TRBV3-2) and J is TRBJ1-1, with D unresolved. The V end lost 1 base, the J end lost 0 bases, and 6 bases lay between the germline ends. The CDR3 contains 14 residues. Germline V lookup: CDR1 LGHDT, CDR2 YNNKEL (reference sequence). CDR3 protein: CASSQGRVNTEAFF. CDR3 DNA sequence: TGTGCCAGCAGCCAAGGACGGGTGAACACTGAAGCTTTCTTT.

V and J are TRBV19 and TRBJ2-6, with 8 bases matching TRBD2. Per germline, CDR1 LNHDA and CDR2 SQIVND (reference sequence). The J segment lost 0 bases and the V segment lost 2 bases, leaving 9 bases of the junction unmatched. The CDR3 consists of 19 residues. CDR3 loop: CASSIRAVREGSGANVLTF. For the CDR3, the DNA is TGTGCCAGTAGTATACGGGCGGTTCGGGAGGGCTCTGGGGCCAACGTCCTGACTTTC.

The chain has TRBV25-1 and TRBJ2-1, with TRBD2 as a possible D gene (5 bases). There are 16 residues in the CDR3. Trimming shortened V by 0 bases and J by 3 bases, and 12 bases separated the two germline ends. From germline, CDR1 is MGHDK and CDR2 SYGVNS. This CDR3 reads CASSEYSGLNYNEQFF. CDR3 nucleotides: TGTGCCAGCAGTGAATACTCAGGACTCAACTACAATGAGCAGTTCTTC.

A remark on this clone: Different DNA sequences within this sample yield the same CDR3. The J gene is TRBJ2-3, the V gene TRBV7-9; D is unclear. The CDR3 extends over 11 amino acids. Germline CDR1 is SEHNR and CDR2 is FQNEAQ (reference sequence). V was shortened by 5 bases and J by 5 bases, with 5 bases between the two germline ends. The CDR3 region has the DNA TGTGCCAGCAGCCCCCTAGATACGCAGTATTTT. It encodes CASSPLDTQYF.

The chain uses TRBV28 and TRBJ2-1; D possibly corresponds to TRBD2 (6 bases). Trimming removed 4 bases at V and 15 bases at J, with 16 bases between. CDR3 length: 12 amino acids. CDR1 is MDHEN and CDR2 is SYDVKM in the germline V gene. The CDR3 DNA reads TGTGCCAGCAGTTCGTCCGGGACTTCAAGGTTCTTC. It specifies CASSSSGTSRFF.

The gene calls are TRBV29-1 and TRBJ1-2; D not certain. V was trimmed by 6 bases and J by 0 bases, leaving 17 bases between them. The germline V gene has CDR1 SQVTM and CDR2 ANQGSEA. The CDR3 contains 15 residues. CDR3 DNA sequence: TGCAGCGTCTCCTCCTTAGTGACCACTAACTATGGCTACACCTTC. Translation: CSVSSLVTTNYGYTF.

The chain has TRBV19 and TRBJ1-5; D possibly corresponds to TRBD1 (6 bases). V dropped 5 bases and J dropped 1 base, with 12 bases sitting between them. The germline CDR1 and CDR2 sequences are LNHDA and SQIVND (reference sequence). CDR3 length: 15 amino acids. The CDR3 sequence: CASSSQGMSNQPQHF. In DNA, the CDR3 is TGTGCCAGTAGTTCTCAGGGGATGAGCAATCAGCCCCAGCATTTT.

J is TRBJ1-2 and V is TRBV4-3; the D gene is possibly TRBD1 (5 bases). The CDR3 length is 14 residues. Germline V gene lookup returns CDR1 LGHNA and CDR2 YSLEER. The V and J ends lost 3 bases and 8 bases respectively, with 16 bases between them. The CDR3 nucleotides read TGCGCCAGCAGCCATGGAGAGGGGAGCTACGGCTACACCTTC. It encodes CASSHGEGSYGYTF.